These 16 T cell receptor beta chains came from one sample sequenced in a study of beta chain features in type 1 diabetes. The antigens for these receptors are not known. Findings and caveats of the study: Type 1 diabetes patients had moderately but significantly shorter TCRB CDR3s in all four CD4+ subsets.

cDNA synthesis used the whole RNA isolate, giving expressed TCRB sequences. Clones were sequenced by immunoSEQ multiplex PCR, and TCRdb holds only the in-frame ones, with some missing. Among some 130,000 clones, about 10% were seen once, and the ten largest hold about 0.7%. Sequences were obtained from central memory CD4+ T cells from blood. Receptors originate from a man aged 30-40 years with type 1 diabetes.

The table lists this clone with a few counts. The chain carries TRBV19 and TRBJ1-4; a possible D gene is TRBD1 (5 bases). Germline V gene lookup returns CDR1 LNHDA and CDR2 SQIVND (reference sequence). With 9 bases removed from V and 5 bases from J, the gap between germline ends came to 13 bases. This CDR3 region has 13 residues. The CDR3 nucleotides read TGTGCCAGCCATGGCAGGGTGAATGAAAAACTGTTTTTT. Amino acid sequence: CASHGRVNEKLFF.

This clone was detected a few times. The chain is built from TRBV5-1 and TRBJ1-2; 9 bases fit TRBD1. Per the germline V gene, CDR1 is SGHRS and CDR2 is YFSETQ. The CDR3 loop spans 14 amino acids. Losses at the gene ends were 2 bases for V and 8 bases for J; bases not matched to a gene: 7. CDR3 protein: CASSFGDRETGYTF. The DNA of the CDR3 is TGCGCCAGCAGCTTCGGGGACAGGGAGACAGGCTACACCTTC.

V usage is TRBV4-1 and J usage is TRBJ2-7, with D possibly being TRBD1 (5 bases). V dropped 0 bases and J dropped 3 bases, with 18 bases sitting between them. The CDR3 totals 17 residues. Germline CDR1 is MGHRA and CDR2 is YSYEKL. CDR3 DNA sequence: TGCGCCAGCAGCCAAGAGTTCAGGGTGCCCTTGCGCTACGAGCAGTACTTC. Translated, it gives CASSQEFRVPLRYEQYF.

In this sample, this clone turned up a few times. Different DNA sequences within this sample yield the same CDR3. V is TRBV28 and J is TRBJ2-7; D uncertain. The V end was cut by 5 bases, the J end by 2 bases, with 4 bases between. Germline CDR1 is MDHEN and CDR2 is SYDVKM. The CDR3 extends over 11 amino acids. CDR3 residues: CASSLAYEQYF. The CDR3 DNA sequence: TGTGCCAGCAGTCTCGCCTACGAGCAGTACTTC.

This clone has a handful of counts. The chain combines TRBV2 with TRBJ2-1; D uncertain. Trimming removed 4 bases from V and 8 bases from J, with 12 bases in between. The CDR3 spans 13 residues. Germline values: CDR1 SNHLY, CDR2 FYNNEI. The CDR3 loop reads CASSAQKIDEQFF. DNA for the CDR3: TGTGCCAGCAGTGCACAGAAGATTGATGAGCAGTTCTTC.

This clone was detected only a few times. V usage is TRBV7-3 and J usage is TRBJ2-7, with unresolved D. V lost 4 bases and J 7 bases, leaving 14 bases between the germline ends. The CDR3 loop spans 13 amino acids. CDR1 is SGHTA, CDR2 FQGTGA, per germline. CDR3 in amino acids: CASSSPRLEEQYF. The CDR3 DNA sequence: TGTGCCAGCAGCTCCCCCCGACTTGAGGAGCAGTACTTC.

This clone was seen a handful of times. This sequence joins TRBV5-1 and TRBJ2-5, with a weak D call TRBD1 (5 bases). Per germline, CDR1 SGHRS and CDR2 YFSETQ. This CDR3 has 15 residues. V was cut by 3 bases and J by 5 bases, with 17 bases left in between. The CDR3 DNA is TGCGCCAGCAGCTACTCCCCCCAGGGTTTGGAGACCCAGTACTTC. This encodes CASSYSPQGLETQYF. Supplemented by reference TRBV5-1 and TRBJ2-5, the full variable domain reads KAGVTQTPRYLIKTRGQQVTLSCSPISGHRSVSWYQQTPGQGLQFLFEYFSETQRNKGNFPGRFSGRQFSNSRSEMNVSTLELGDSALYLCASSYSPQGLETQYFGPGTRLLVL.

The sample holds a few counts of this clone. This sequence joins TRBV5-1 and TRBJ2-1; the D gene is possibly TRBD2 (6 bases). This CDR3 region has 15 residues. V was clipped by 0 bases and J by 5 bases, with 12 bases between them. CDR1 is SGHRS and CDR2 is YFSETQ in the germline V gene. CDR3 loop: CASSLVGGLNNEQFF. In nucleotides, the CDR3 is TGCGCCAGCAGCTTGGTTGGGGGGTTAAACAATGAGCAGTTCTTC. Together with reference TRBV5-1 and TRBJ2-1, the CDR3 gives the full variable domain: KAGVTQTPRYLIKTRGQQVTLSCSPISGHRSVSWYQQTPGQGLQFLFEYFSETQRNKGNFPGRFSGRQFSNSRSEMNVSTLELGDSALYLCASSLVGGLNNEQFFGPGTRLTVL.

This clone was seen a few times. The chain has TRBV7-3 and TRBJ2-1; D gene unclear. This CDR3 spans 11 amino acids. The V end lost 2 bases, the J end lost 12 bases, and 8 bases lay between the germline ends. CDR1 and CDR2 (germline): SGHTA, FQGTGA. The CDR3 DNA sequence: TGTGCCAGCAGCTTAGGGTCAGGGCAGTTCTTC. Translation: CASSLGSGQFF.

This chain uses TRBV21-1 with TRBJ1-2; the DNA was not used to check the table's D call, TRBD1. TRBV21-1 is marked as a pseudogene. There are 15 residues in the CDR3. The chain's CDR3 is CASSKGTGKGNGYTF. The CDR3 DNA follows: TGTGCCAGCAGCAAAGGTACAGGGAAGGGAAATGGCTACACCTTC.

V and J are TRBV7-9 and TRBJ2-1; 9 bases are a match to TRBD2. V lost 1 base to trimming and J lost 0 bases; unmatched junction nucleotides: 7. The germline CDR1 and CDR2 sequences are SEHNR and FQNEAQ (reference sequence). The CDR3 spans 18 residues. The CDR3 is CASSLGVGAGGSYNEQFF. CDR3 DNA sequence: TGTGCCAGCAGCTTAGGGGTCGGAGCGGGGGGCTCCTACAATGAGCAGTTCTTC.

This sequence joins TRBV29-1 and TRBJ2-2, with D perhaps matching TRBD2 (6 bases). Germline CDR1 is SQVTM and CDR2 is ANQGSEA. V dropped 2 bases and J dropped 6 bases, with 10 bases sitting between them. This CDR3 spans 13 amino acids. DNA of the CDR3: TGCAGCGTTGAACAACAGCGGGCCGGGGAGCTGTTTTTT. Its protein product is CSVEQQRAGELFF.

A few counts support this clone. The chain is built from TRBV5-4 and TRBJ2-6; 7 positions agree with TRBD1. CDR3 length: 16 amino acids. In germline, CDR1 is SGHNT, CDR2 YYREEE (reference sequence). J gave up 4 bases and V 4 bases, and 8 bases lay outside the gene matches. The CDR3 spells CASSHQGGAGANVLTF. The CDR3 coding sequence is TGTGCCAGCAGCCATCAAGGGGGCGCCGGGGCCAACGTCCTGACTTTC.

This clone was counted a few times. The V and J genes are TRBV29-1 and TRBJ2-3, with 12 bases matching TRBD2. V lost 4 bases, J lost 2 bases, and 4 bases stayed unmatched. In germline, CDR1 is SQVTM, CDR2 ANQGSEA. The CDR3 has 15 amino acids. The DNA of the CDR3 is TGCAGCGTTGGCCTAGCGGGGGGGCACACAGATACGCAGTATTTT. Protein product: CSVGLAGGHTDTQYF.

This clone has just a few counts. J is TRBJ1-1 and V is TRBV4-3; D gene uncertain. This CDR3 region has 15 residues. The germline V gene has CDR1 LGHNA and CDR2 YSLEER. Trimming took off 1 base at V and 1 base at J, with 10 bases between the two ends. CDR3 bases: TGCGCCAGCAGCCAAGCTGGTACAGCGAACACTGAAGCTTTCTTT. Translating it yields CASSQAGTANTEAFF.

The CDR3 protein is CASSLGTGETDTQYF. The DNA of the CDR3 is TGTGCCAGCAGCTTAGGGACAGGGGAGACAGATACGCAGTATTTT. The chain carries TRBV7-3 and TRBJ2-3; 10 nucleotides agree with TRBD1. V was clipped by 2 bases and J by 3 bases; unmatched bases: 2. Germline assignment: CDR1 SGHTA and CDR2 FQGTGA. The CDR3 is 15 residues long.